This T cell receptor beta chain was recorded in a study of blood T cell repertoires in COVID-19. Study in general: T cells, B-cell-depleted T cells, or PBMCs supplied cDNA or gDNA.

Authors' methods: Reference gene primer amplification gave estimated nucleated cell counts. The protocol was immunoSEQ multiplex PCR, while the TCRdb copy is restricted to in-frame clones and leaves out a portion. Clone size and the V and J calls come from that table; the DNA yielded D and trimming. The repertoire includes about 270,000 clones, roughly 83% of them detected once, and more than 1.1% sits in the top ten. Trimming removed 6 bases from V and 6 bases from J, with 8 bases in between. The CDR3 is 11 amino acids. This receptor was identified in a human donor with COVID-19, enrolled during active disease. The donor label of this sample is uncertain. Specimen: peripheral blood. V gene TRBV12-3 or TRBV12-4 combines with J gene TRBJ1-1; D is uncertain. The DNA for the CDR3 is TGTGCCAGCAGCAATTTAGCTGAAGCTTTCTTT. This sequence encodes CASSNLAEAFF.